This TCR beta chain was documented in a study of T cells after yellow fever vaccination. TCRdb reprocessed the 5' RACE reads with MiXCR, giving one entry per CDR3 protein. The sample holds about 74,000 distinct CDR3 sequences, around 6.9% seen once. Trimming cost V 4 bases and J 6 bases, with 19 bases left between them. The CDR3 has 15 amino acids. Germline V gene data show CDR1 as SGHNT and CDR2 as YYREEE (reference sequence). The gene calls are TRBV5-4 and TRBJ1-2; D remains ambiguous. This clonotype was sampled from a young man who received the YFV17D yellow fever vaccine. The sample in question was CD8+ T cells sorted from PBMCs, obtained about 5 days after the first yellow fever vaccination. The CDR3 loop reads CASSTGTLPGDGYTF. The CDR3 DNA reads TGTGCCAGCAGCACCGGCACCTTACCTGGGGATGGCTACACCTTC.